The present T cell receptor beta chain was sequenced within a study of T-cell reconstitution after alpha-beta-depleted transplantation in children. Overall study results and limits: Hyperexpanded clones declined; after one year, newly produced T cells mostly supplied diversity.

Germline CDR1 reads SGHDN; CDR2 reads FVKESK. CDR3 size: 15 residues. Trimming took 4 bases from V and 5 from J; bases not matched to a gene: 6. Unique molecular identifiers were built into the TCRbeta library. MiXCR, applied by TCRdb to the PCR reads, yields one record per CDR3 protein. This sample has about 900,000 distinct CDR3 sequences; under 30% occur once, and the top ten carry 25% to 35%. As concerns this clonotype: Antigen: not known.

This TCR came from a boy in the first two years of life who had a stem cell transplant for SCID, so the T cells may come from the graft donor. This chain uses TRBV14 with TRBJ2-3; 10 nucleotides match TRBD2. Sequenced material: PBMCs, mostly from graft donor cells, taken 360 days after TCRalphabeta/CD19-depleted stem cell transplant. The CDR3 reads CASSRAGGLIDTQYF. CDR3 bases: TGTGCCAGCAGCCGAGCGGGGGGGCTCATAGATACGCAGTATTTT.